This record concerns one TCR beta chain sequence. Its antigen is currently unknown. Expressed TCRB transcripts were sequenced because the isolated RNA had all been reverse transcribed beforehand. Naive, central memory and regulatory T cell samples yielded roughly 3.5 million reads on average. Sequencing was performed with immunoSEQ multiplex PCR; in TCRdb, only in-frame clones are kept and a portion is missing. The table shows 360,000 or so clones, with around 20% occurring only once. The data are from a study of beta chain features in type 1 diabetes. General study points: Shortening that was moderate but significant affected the TCRB CDR3s of Type 1 diabetes patients in all four CD4+ subsets. Although PCR might favor shorter templates, it would do so equally in patients and controls.

This receptor was identified in a woman aged 18-29 years in good health. Material: naive CD4+ T cells from blood.

CDR3 nucleotides: TGCGCCAGCAACGGGGGGCTTGAGACCCAGTACTTC. Amino acid sequence: CASNGGLETQYF. This chain links TRBV5-1 with TRBJ2-5, with D possibly TRBD2 on 7 matching bases. From germline, CDR1 is SGHRS and CDR2 YFSETQ. This CDR3 region has 12 residues. Deletions cut 6 bases from V and 5 bases from J, with 11 bases between.